This TCR beta chain was captured in a study of T cells in Graves' hyperthyroidism and ophthalmopathy. Notes on the study in general: Ophthalmopathy was distinguished from stable hyperthyroidism by 13 V-J signatures.

The investigators amplified TCR beta CDR3 regions from RNA transcripts. Initially, a first-round RT-PCR of the TCR CDR3 employed the HTBI primer set. TCRdb re-derived calls from the multiplex PCR reads in MiXCR, one entry per CDR3 protein. The sample lists roughly 420,000 distinct CDR3 sequences; about 13% were seen once. This clonotype was seen many times. Its matching antigen is unknown. It was considered stable Graves' hyperthyroidism when ophthalmopathy did not progress within 18 months. The PBMCs had their origin in more than 9.5 ml of fresh peripheral blood. Trimming pared 7 bases from V and 7 bases from J, leaving 20 bases between. This CDR3 region has 15 residues. Per germline, CDR1 MDHEN and CDR2 SYDVKM.

This rearrangement joins TRBV28 to TRBJ2-1; D is possibly TRBD2 (5 bases). The sequencing input was blood. The receptor was derived from a woman aged 18-29 years with Graves' hyperthyroidism. The CDR3 DNA reads TGTGCCAGCAAACTGTCCGGGAACCAAGAAAATGAGCAGTTCTTC. It specifies CASKLSGNQENEQFF.